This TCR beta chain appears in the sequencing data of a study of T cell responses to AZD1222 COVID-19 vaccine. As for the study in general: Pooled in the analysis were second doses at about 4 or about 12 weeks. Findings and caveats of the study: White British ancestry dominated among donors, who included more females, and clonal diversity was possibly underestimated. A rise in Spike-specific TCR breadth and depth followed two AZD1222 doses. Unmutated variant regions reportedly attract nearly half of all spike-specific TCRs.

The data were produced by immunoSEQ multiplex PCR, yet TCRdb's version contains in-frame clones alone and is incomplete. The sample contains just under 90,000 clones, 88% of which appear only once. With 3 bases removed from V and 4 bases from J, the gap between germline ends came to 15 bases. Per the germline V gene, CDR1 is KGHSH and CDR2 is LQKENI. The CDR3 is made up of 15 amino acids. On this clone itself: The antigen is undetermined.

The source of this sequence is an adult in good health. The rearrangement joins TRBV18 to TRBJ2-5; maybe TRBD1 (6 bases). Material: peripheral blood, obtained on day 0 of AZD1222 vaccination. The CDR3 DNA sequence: TGTGCCAGCTCACCGTCACAGGGACGCGGAGAGACCCAGTACTTC. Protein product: CASSPSQGRGETQYF.